The clone carrying this T cell receptor (beta chain) was seen a few times. Antigen unknown. Trimming removed 10 bases at V and 2 bases at J, with 17 bases between. The CDR3 is made up of 14 amino acids. The germline V gene encodes CDR1 ENHRY and CDR2 SYGVKD. These data come from a study of beta chain features in type 1 diabetes. The isolated RNA, all of it, was reverse transcribed, so expressed TCRB transcripts were what got sequenced. Only in-frame clones appear in the TCRdb table, and some are missing; sequencing was by immunoSEQ multiplex PCR. The sample records 600,000 to 650,000 clones, about 16% being singletons. CD4+ cells of the naive, central memory, regulatory and stem cell-like memory types were sorted via CD45RO/CCR7/CD25/CD127/CD95/CD27. Every sorted population was more than 98% pure. Study-wide findings and caveats: Significant though moderate, a shortening of TCRB CDR3s appeared in all four CD4+ subsets of Type 1 diabetes patients. In type 1 diabetes patients, VDJ junctions had fewer insertions; deletions at these junctions were more frequent.

The genes are TRBV10-3 and TRBJ1-2; the D gene is possibly TRBD1 (5 bases). Sequenced sample: naive CD4+ T cells from blood. The TCR originated in a young man in good health. In DNA, the CDR3 is TGTGCCACAAAAAAGACAGAAAAGAACTATGGCTACACCTTC. This gives the protein CATKKTEKNYGYTF.